This T cell receptor (beta chain) was obtained from a study of T cell responses to AZD1222 COVID-19 vaccine. V shed 3 bases and J 3 bases; nucleotides not matched to a gene: 6. CDR3 length: 16 amino acids. Germline CDR1 reads MGHRA; CDR2 reads YSYEKL. Only in-frame clones appear in the TCRdb table, and some are missing; sequencing was by immunoSEQ multiplex PCR. Of tens of thousands of clones in the sample, approximately 90% were seen once. This TCR derives from an adult in good health. This material consisted of peripheral blood, taken on day 0 of MenACWY control vaccination. This chain connects TRBV4-1 to TRBJ2-1, with TRBD2 matching 9 bases. CDR3 amino acids: CASSQETSGLYNEQFF. CDR3 sequence (DNA): TGCGCCAGCAGCCAGGAGACTAGCGGACTCTACAATGAGCAGTTCTTC.